Listed below are T cell receptor beta chains from one sample, sequenced in a study of shared clonotypes between healthy human individuals. This table comes from immunoSEQ multiplex PCR, and its TCRdb copy is limited to in-frame clones, with some not included. The sample consists of about 600,000 clones, roughly 97% of them appearing once. The sequencing sample was made of naive CD4+ T cells sorted from blood. Source of these receptors: a woman aged 30 to 39 in good health. Both conserved end residues are part of each CDR3. The D gene is left open where the match is weak. Clone size appears in some rows only: once, few, many, or a class for an expanded clone.

>-|TRBJ2-2|TRBV5-1|-|16
CASSWGGTGNTGELFF
TGCGCCAGCAGCTGGGGTGGGACGGGGAACACCGGGGAGCTGTTTTTT
>-|TRBJ2-3|TRBV5-1|-|11
CASRGADTQYF
TGCGCCAGCAGAGGTGCAGATACGCAGTATTTT
>TRBD1|TRBJ1-1|TRBV6-1|-|14
CASSGDRGHTEAFF
TGTGCCAGCAGTGGGGACAGGGGGCACACTGAAGCTTTCTTT
>-|TRBJ2-7|TRBV6-5|-|13
CASSSLGRSAQYF
TGTGCCAGCAGTTCATTGGGGCGTTCAGCGCAGTACTTC
>TRBD1|TRBJ2-7|TRBV6-5|-|16
CASSYAPGQGIHEQYF
TGTGCCAGCAGTTACGCACCGGGACAGGGGATCCACGAGCAGTACTTC
>TRBD1|TRBJ2-5|TRBV5-1|-|14
CASSSGQGGLTQYF
TGCGCCAGCAGTTCCGGACAGGGGGGTTTAACCCAGTACTTC
>-|TRBJ2-3|TRBV29-1|-|14
CSPRAVGATDTQYF
TGCAGCCCTCGGGCAGTAGGGGCCACAGATACGCAGTATTTT
>-|TRBJ1-1|TRBV5-1|-|15
CASSSRGQSNTEAFF
TGCGCCAGCAGCTCGAGAGGGCAGTCGAACACTGAAGCTTTCTTT
>TRBD1|TRBJ1-1|TRBV5-1|-|15
CASSATGTGGAEAFF
TGCGCCAGCAGCGCAACCGGGACAGGGGGTGCTGAAGCTTTCTTT
>TRBD1|TRBJ2-1|TRBV5-1|once|15
CASSSWDRGKNEQFF
TGCGCCAGCAGTTCTTGGGACAGGGGCAAGAATGAGCAGTTCTTC
>-|TRBJ2-1|TRBV29-1|-|13
CSGSRSPNNEQFF
TGCAGCGGGTCGAGGTCCCCCAACAATGAGCAGTTCTTC
>-|TRBJ2-7|TRBV11-2|-|14
CASSLLQVSYEQYF
TGTGCCAGCAGCTTGCTTCAGGTTTCCTACGAGCAGTACTTC
>TRBD2|TRBJ2-1|TRBV19|-|16
CASSIEAGGSYNEQFF
TGTGCCAGTAGTATAGAGGCGGGAGGGTCCTACAATGAGCAGTTCTTC
>-|TRBJ1-2|TRBV5-6|-|15
CASSFSLWTNYGYTF
TGTGCCAGCAGCTTCAGCCTGTGGACTAACTATGGCTACACCTTC
>TRBD1|TRBJ2-3|TRBV10-3|-|14
CAISRTGSTDTQYF
TGTGCCATCAGTAGGACAGGTAGCACAGATACGCAGTATTTT
>TRBD2|TRBJ2-3|TRBV27|-|18
CASSPYPSTSGITDTQYF
TGTGCCAGCAGTCCTTATCCTTCGACTAGCGGGATAACAGATACGCAGTATTTT
>-|TRBJ2-7|TRBV5-4|-|14
CASSQQGTSYEQYF
TGTGCCAGCAGCCAGCAGGGCACCTCCTACGAGCAGTACTTC